A single sample gave rise to the 28 T cell receptor beta chains below, sequenced in a study of hypomethylating agent response in myelodysplastic syndrome. Sequencing was performed with immunoSEQ multiplex PCR; in TCRdb, only in-frame clones are kept and a portion is missing. The sample carries fewer than 7,000 clones, around 80% recorded once. The sequencing here drew on bone marrow, taken before or after starting hypomethylating agent treatment for myelodysplastic syndrome (not recorded which). Source of these receptors: a human donor with myelodysplastic syndrome.

The V and J genes are TRBV5-1 and TRBJ2-2, with D possibly being TRBD1 (5 bases). V shed 3 bases and J shed 2 bases, with 14 bases lying between them. CDR1 and CDR2 (germline): SGHRS, YFSETQ. CDR3 length: 16 amino acids. The CDR3: CASSSFRELNTGELFF. The CDR3 nucleotides are TGCGCCAGCAGCTCCTTCAGGGAATTAAACACCGGGGAGCTGTTTTTT.

The rearrangement uses TRBV7-2 and TRBJ1-2; TRBD1 might be the D (6 bases). The germline gives CDR1 SGHTA, CDR2 FQGNSA. Trimming stripped 5 bases from V and 4 bases from J, with 8 bases between. CDR3 length: 12 residues. The CDR3 loop reads CASSPDSYGYTF. DNA of the CDR3: TGTGCCAGCAGCCCGGACAGCTATGGCTACACCTTC. Full variable domain (missing parts from reference TRBV7-2 and TRBJ1-2): GAGVSQSPSNKVTEKGKDVELRCDPISGHTALYWYRQSLGQGLEFLIYFQGNSAPDKSGLPSDRFSAERTGGSVSTLTIQRTQQEDSAVYLCASSPDSYGYTFGSGTRLTVV.

This chain connects TRBV5-4 to TRBJ2-1, with D maybe TRBD2 (5 bases). Germline V gives CDR1 SGHNT, CDR2 YYREEE (reference sequence). V lost 2 bases and J lost 3, with 6 bases in between. The CDR3 runs 13 residues. Here the CDR3 reads CASSFRDYNEQFF. The CDR3 nucleotides read TGTGCCAGCAGCTTCCGGGACTACAATGAGCAGTTCTTC.

This chain uses TRBV10-3 with TRBJ2-7; TRBD1 matches at 9 bases. The CDR3 consists of 14 residues. In germline, CDR1 is ENHRY, CDR2 SYGVKD. J gave up 4 bases and V 3 bases, and 4 bases lay outside the gene matches. CDR3 loop: CAISERDRVYEQYF. The CDR3 region has the DNA TGTGCCATCAGTGAACGGGACAGGGTTTACGAGCAGTACTTC.

By frequency in the sample, this clone is medium-sized. The rearrangement joins TRBV10-3 to TRBJ2-5, with D unclear. The length of the CDR3 is 13 residues. CDR1 and CDR2 (germline): ENHRY, SYGVKD. Trimming took off 6 bases at V and 1 base at J, with 9 bases between the two ends. The CDR3 DNA sequence: TGTGCCATCAGAGACTGGCTCCAAGAGACCCAGTACTTC. It yields the protein CAIRDWLQETQYF.

The V gene is TRBV21-1, the J gene TRBJ2-7; TRBD1 reflects the table's D call only, with no check against the DNA. TRBV21-1 is a pseudogene. The CDR3 sequence is 16 residues long. CDR3 protein: CASSSWCRGRTYEQYV. The CDR3 nucleotides are TGTGCCAGCAGCAGCTGGTGCAGGGGTCGTACCTACGAGCAGTACGTC.

CDR3 loop: CASSQGTWHEQYV. CDR3 in DNA: TGCGCCAGCAGTCAAGGAACATGGCACGAGCAGTACGTC. This chain joins TRBV23-1 and TRBJ2-7; D call uncertain. TRBV23-1 is known as an ORF, though its function is uncertain. This CDR3 contains 13 residues. V lost 2 bases, J lost 5 bases, and 10 bases lay in between.

The chain joins TRBV19 to TRBJ1-5; the match to TRBD1 covers 8 bases. The ends lost 4 bases at V and 4 bases at J; junction bases unmatched: 0. The CDR3 is 13 amino acids. CDR1 and CDR2 from the germline V gene are LNHDA and SQIVND (reference sequence). The DNA for the CDR3 is TGTGCCAGTAGTAGACAGGGGAATCAGCCCCAGCATTTT. Translated: CASSRQGNQPQHF.

The chain uses TRBV11-3 and TRBJ2-2, with 7 bases identical to TRBD2. CDR3 size: 15 residues. Per germline, CDR1 SGHNT and CDR2 YENEEA. The J segment lost 0 bases and the V segment lost 5 bases, leaving 3 bases of the junction unmatched. The CDR3 DNA sequence: TGTGCCAGCAGCGGGACTATAACGAACACCGGGGAGCTGTTTTTT. Its translation: CASSGTITNTGELFF.

The chain recombines TRBV14 with TRBJ1-2; D uncertain. Trimming removed 1 base from V and 8 bases from J, with 14 bases in between. The germline V gene has CDR1 SGHDN and CDR2 FVKESK. The CDR3 totals 14 residues. The DNA of the CDR3 is TGTGCCAGCAGCCAAGTTCTGACCCCGGGGGGCTACACCTTC. Protein sequence: CASSQVLTPGGYTF.

This clone was seen once. The chain has TRBV11-3 and TRBJ2-3; D might be TRBD1 (5 bases). Trimming shortened V by 6 bases and J by 0 bases, and 10 bases separated the two germline ends. In germline, CDR1 is SGHNT, CDR2 YENEEA. This CDR3 spans 14 amino acids. CDR3 DNA: TGTGCCAGCAGAAGGGGCCTAAGCACAGATACGCAGTATTTT. Translating gives CASRRGLSTDTQYF.

The V and J genes are TRBV7-8 and TRBJ2-1; 13 positions agree with TRBD2. Looked up from germline, CDR1 is SGHVS and CDR2 is FQNEAQ. J lost 0 bases, V lost 2 bases, and 7 bases had no gene match. The CDR3 length is 19 residues. CDR3 DNA sequence: TGTGCCAGCAGCTTAAGAACTAGCGGGGGGGCCGGCTCCTACAATGAGCAGTTCTTC. It codes for CASSLRTSGGAGSYNEQFF.

This chain joins TRBV5-4 and TRBJ2-7; D is undetermined. The length of the CDR3 is 13 residues. Looked up from germline, CDR1 is SGHNT and CDR2 is YYREEE (reference sequence). V dropped 4 bases and J dropped 6 bases, with 14 bases sitting between them. The DNA for the CDR3 is TGTGCCAGCAGCCCTACCCCGACTCTCGAGCAGTACTTC. This encodes CASSPTPTLEQYF.

The rearrangement uses TRBV9 and TRBJ2-5; 10 bases map to TRBD1. This CDR3 is 16 amino acids long. J was trimmed by 5 bases and V by 3 bases; bases with no gene match: 10. The germline gives CDR1 SGDLS, CDR2 YYNGEE. In nucleotides, the CDR3 is TGTGCCAGCAGCGGGGGGCAGACAGGGGGCGATGAGACCCAGTACTTC. Amino acid sequence: CASSGGQTGGDETQYF. The full variable domain, in which reference TRBV9 and TRBJ2-5 provide the parts outside the CDR3, is DSGVTQTPKHLITATGQRVTLRCSPRSGDLSVYWYQQSLDQGLQFLIQYYNGEERAKGNILERFSAQQFPDLHSELNLSSLELGDSALYFCASSGGQTGGDETQYFGPGTRLLVL.

The rearrangement uses TRBV5-6 and TRBJ2-4; 7 positions agree with TRBD2. The CDR3 covers 13 residues. Germline V CDR1 and CDR2: SGHDT, YYEEEE. Trimming took 1 base from V and 8 from J; bases not matched to a gene: 3. The DNA for the CDR3 is TGTGCCAGCAGCTTGTCACGGGAGGACATTCAGTACTTC. This encodes CASSLSREDIQYF.

The chain has TRBV9 and TRBJ2-1, with D perhaps matching TRBD2 (5 bases). Deletions cut 0 bases from V and 5 bases from J, with 9 bases between. The V gene's germline CDR1 is SGDLS and CDR2 YYNGEE. The CDR3 totals 14 residues. The CDR3 DNA is TGTGCCAGCAGCGTAGGGTTCGGGGACAATGAGCAGTTCTTC. Its protein is CASSVGFGDNEQFF.

This chain links TRBV6-6 with TRBJ1-2, with no clear D. Germline CDR1 and CDR2: MNHNY and SVGAGI (reference sequence). V lost 0 bases to trimming and J lost 1 base, with 6 bases between them. The CDR3 spans 14 residues. The CDR3 region is CASSYSTGNYGYTF. CDR3 sequence (DNA): TGTGCCAGCAGTTACTCTACTGGTAACTATGGCTACACCTTC.

The rearrangement joins TRBV6-4 to TRBJ2-3; D not certain. Trimming stripped 5 bases from V and 6 bases from J, with 12 bases between. This CDR3 is 13 amino acids long. In germline, CDR1 is MRHNA, CDR2 SNTAGT. CDR3 bases: TGTGCCAGCAGTTACAGCGCCTCGGATACGCAGTATTTT. This gives the protein CASSYSASDTQYF.

This rearrangement joins TRBV18 to TRBJ1-1, with D hard to call. The CDR3 covers 14 residues. CDR1 and CDR2 from the germline V gene are KGHSH and LQKENI. V lost 3 bases and J 5 bases, leaving 13 bases between the germline ends. In nucleotides, the CDR3 is TGTGCCAGCTCACCGGGCCCCCAGAGGACTGAAGCTTTCTTT. This translates into CASSPGPQRTEAFF. The entire variable domain, with the rest obtained from reference TRBV18 and TRBJ1-1, is as follows: NAGVMQNPRHLVRRRGQEARLRCSPMKGHSHVYWYRQLPEEGLKFMVYLQKENIIDESGMPKERFSAEFPKEGPSILRIQQVVRGDSAAYFCASSPGPQRTEAFFGQGTRLTVV.

V gene TRBV6-6 combines with J gene TRBJ2-4, with 8 bases matching TRBD2. The CDR3 runs 12 residues. V was clipped by 9 bases and J by 6 bases; unmatched bases: 4. Germline CDR1 is MNHNY and CDR2 is SVGAGI (reference sequence). CDR3 in DNA: TGTGCCAGTCGGGGGGGTGTAAACATTCAGTACTTC. It codes for CASRGGVNIQYF.

CDR3 residues: CASSRDRGTEAFF. The DNA for the CDR3 is TGTGCCAGCAGCCGGGACAGGGGGACTGAAGCTTTCTTT. J is TRBJ1-1 and V is TRBV6-1; TRBD1 matches at 11 bases. CDR1 and CDR2 from the germline V gene are MNHNS and SASEGT. The CDR3 extends over 13 amino acids. The J segment lost 5 bases and the V segment lost 6 bases, leaving 2 bases of the junction unmatched.

This chain uses TRBV19 with TRBJ1-1; D not resolved. This CDR3 has 14 amino acids. The V gene's germline CDR1 is LNHDA and CDR2 SQIVND (reference sequence). Trimming shortened V by 0 bases and J by 6 bases, and 11 bases separated the two germline ends. The chain's CDR3 is CASSIEGIGSEAFF. The CDR3 nucleotides are TGTGCCAGTAGTATAGAAGGGATTGGGTCTGAAGCTTTCTTT.

This chain uses TRBV18 with TRBJ2-1; a possible D gene is TRBD2 (7 bases). Germline values: CDR1 KGHSH, CDR2 LQKENI. V lost 3 bases, J lost 8 bases, and 11 bases lay in between. The CDR3 spans 13 residues. CDR3 DNA: TGTGCCAGCTCACCTGGGGGGGCCTATGAGCAGTTCTTC. Translated: CASSPGGAYEQFF.

This sequence joins TRBV6-5 and TRBJ2-7, with 11 nucleotides matching TRBD1. Germline V gene data show CDR1 as MNHEY and CDR2 as SVGAGI. This CDR3 has 13 amino acids. J gave up 4 bases and V 9 bases, and 5 bases lay outside the gene matches. CDR3 protein: CAREDRGRYEQYF. CDR3 DNA: TGTGCCAGAGAGGACAGGGGGCGGTACGAGCAGTACTTC.

A single count supports this clone. The rearrangement uses TRBV21-1 and TRBJ1-2. TRBV21-1 is an annotated pseudogene. The CDR3 is 15 residues long. CDR3 in DNA: TGTGCCAGCAGCAACCCCTGCCAGGACCACTATGGCTACACCTTC. Its translation: CASSNPCQDHYGYTF.

This chain links TRBV11-2 with TRBJ2-5; D may match TRBD1 or TRBD2 (5 bases each). The ends were cut back, 5 bases at V and 5 bases at J, with 18 bases in the middle. The CDR3 runs to 15 residues. Germline V gene lookup returns CDR1 SGHAT and CDR2 FQNNGV. Here the CDR3 DNA reads TGTGCCAGCAGCCCTGACGGGGCAGCCGGTGAGACCCAGTACTTC. It codes for CASSPDGAAGETQYF.

V gene TRBV6-6 combines with J gene TRBJ2-7; TRBD1 is a possible D gene (6 bases). The ends were cut back, 7 bases at V and 0 bases at J, with 10 bases in the middle. The CDR3 loop spans 13 amino acids. Germline CDR1 is MNHNY and CDR2 is SVGAGI (reference sequence). The CDR3 DNA follows: TGTGCCAGCACTCAGGGGTCCTCCTACGAGCAGTACGTC. Its translation: CASTQGSSYEQYV.

The V call is TRBV30, the J call TRBJ1-6; 8 bases line up with TRBD1. Trimming at V came to 5 bases and at J to 7 bases, leaving 13 bases not matched to a gene. Germline V gene data show CDR1 as GTSNPN and CDR2 as SVGIG (reference sequence). CDR3 length equals 16 residues. The CDR3 loop reads CAWQRFAQGANSPLHF. In DNA, the CDR3 is TGTGCCTGGCAAAGATTTGCGCAGGGGGCGAATTCACCCCTCCACTTT.